This note documents a single T cell receptor (beta chain) sequence. Repertoires were generated with immunoSEQ multiplex PCR, while TCRdb's copy carries only in-frame clones and drops some. The repertoire holds some 100,000 clones, 88% seen once, with roughly 2.2% in the top ten. The CDR3 extends over 15 amino acids. With 6 bases clipped from V and 2 bases from J, the junction kept 5 bases outside the gene matches. Germline lookup yields CDR1 SGHTA and CDR2 FQGNSA. The record originates from a study of cytomegalovirus exposure and HLA in healthy donors. This sequence originates from a woman in her late teens or twenties in good health and CMV-seronegative. The V gene is TRBV7-2, the J gene TRBJ2-3; 10 nucleotides agree with TRBD2. The sample consisted of PBMCs. CDR3 in DNA: TGTGCCAGCAGGCAAGGACTAGCGGACACAGATACGCAGTATTTT. Translation gives CASRQGLADTDTQYF.